This T cell receptor beta chain is from a study of monozygotic twins with inflammatory bowel disease. Study outcomes and limitations: IBD patients carried less diverse TCRbeta repertoires (inverse Simpson) than healthy co-twins.

The CDR3 is 14 residues long. The germline V gene has CDR1 DFQATT and CDR2 SNEGSKA (reference sequence). TCRdb reprocessed the 5' RACE reads, with one entry per CDR3 protein and no DNA. This listing includes 400,000 or so distinct CDR3 sequences. Turning to this clonotype: Its antigen is as yet unknown.

This receptor was obtained from a human donor with ulcerative colitis or Crohn's disease, or a healthy co-twin of an affected twin (not recorded which). The sequencing sample was made of blood. The gene calls are TRBV20-1 and TRBJ2-3; TCRdb's D call of TRBD2 is untestable without DNA. CDR3 region: CSAAGTTNTDTQYF.